Each of the 4 T cell receptor beta chains below was sequenced from the same sample in a study of T cell changes during pregnancy in multiple sclerosis. Measured with immunoSEQ multiplex PCR; TCRdb has only the in-frame clones, and not every one. The sample yields nearly 40,000 clones, 92% seen once. This sample comprised CD4+ T cells from peripheral blood mononuclear cells, obtained in the third trimester of pregnancy. Receptor source: a female donor with multiple sclerosis, enrolled in a pregnancy study.

The V gene is TRBV5-4, the J gene TRBJ2-3; 9 bases fit TRBD1. The CDR3 has 17 residues. CDR1 is SGHNT, CDR2 YYREEE, per germline (reference sequence). Unmatched junction bases numbered 11, after V lost 2 bases and J lost 4 bases. The CDR3 DNA follows: TGTGCCAGCAGCTTCGGTCTAGTGCGGGACAGGGCAGATACGCAGTATTTT. It specifies CASSFGLVRDRADTQYF.

The V call is TRBV5-1, the J call TRBJ1-1, with D perhaps matching TRBD1 (5 bases). The CDR3 is 16 amino acids. Germline CDR1 and CDR2: SGHRS and YFSETQ. Trimming removed 4 bases from V and 1 base from J, with 17 bases in between. CDR3 coding DNA: TGCGCCAGCAGCGAGGGACTCTACAGCCCGAACACTGAAGCTTTCTTT. It is translated as CASSEGLYSPNTEAFF.

In this sample, this clone turned up once. The chain carries TRBV27 and TRBJ2-1, with 12 bases identical to TRBD2. Per germline, CDR1 MNHEY and CDR2 SMNVEV (reference sequence). The CDR3 spans 17 residues. The V segment lost 4 bases and the J segment 7 bases; nucleotides outside the gene matches: 11. CDR3 residues: CASSSSLAGGPWNEQFF. The CDR3 coding sequence is TGTGCCAGCAGTTCCTCTCTAGCGGGAGGGCCTTGGAATGAGCAGTTCTTC.

This clone was counted a single time. The DNA of the CDR3 is TGTGCCAGCAGTTCGGGACAGGGACGCTACGAGCAGTACTTC. Translated: CASSSGQGRYEQYF. The chain uses TRBV28 and TRBJ2-7; 9 bases are shared with TRBD1. V lost 4 bases, J lost 3 bases, and 4 bases stayed unmatched. This CDR3 is 14 amino acids long. Germline V gene sequence: CDR1 MDHEN, CDR2 SYDVKM.